This entry lists 18 T cell receptor beta chains sequenced from one sample in a study of cytomegalovirus exposure and HLA in healthy donors (TCRdb year 2017). Receptor amplification or capture employed the immunoSEQ multiplex PCR assay. For the multiplex PCR, a mixture combining 60 forward primers for TCR Vbeta segments and 13 reverse primers for TCR Jbeta segments was used. The source is immuneACCESS, and TCRdb retained only in-frame sequences with V and J called. Part of the clones is not carried over; for the studies checked, unresolved V genes explain less than half of this, and the remainder is unexplained. The sample yields roughly 140,000 clones; around 73% were counted once. The ten most abundant clones make up less than 3% of the sample. The sample taken for sequencing was PBMCs. These TCRs come from a female donor in good health and CMV-seronegative.

This clone appeared a few times. The chain employs TRBV28 and TRBJ1-1; unclear D gene. CDR3 length: 17 residues. V was cut by 2 bases and J by 6 bases, with 22 bases left in between. Germline assignment: CDR1 MDHEN and CDR2 SYDVKM. The CDR3 DNA follows: TGTGCCAGCAGTTTACGGGAGATCAATCGCGATTATTCTGAAGCTTTCTTT. Translating gives CASSLREINRDYSEAFF.

J is TRBJ1-1 and V is TRBV5-6; D gene ambiguous. The V gene lost 0 bases and the J gene lost 4 bases, with 13 bases spanning the gap. The CDR3 runs to 15 residues. Germline assignment: CDR1 SGHDT and CDR2 YYEEEE. DNA of the CDR3: TGTGCCAGCAGCTTGGAAACCCATTACGGCACTGAAGCTTTCTTT. This gives the protein CASSLETHYGTEAFF.

The chain joins TRBV19 to TRBJ1-1; D remains ambiguous. Germline V gene sequence: CDR1 LNHDA, CDR2 SQIVND (reference sequence). Trimming removed 4 bases from V and 0 bases from J, with 6 bases in between. There are 13 residues in the CDR3. CDR3 nucleotides: TGTGCCAGTAGTAACAGCTTGAACACTGAAGCTTTCTTT. This codes for CASSNSLNTEAFF. Using reference TRBV19 and TRBJ1-1 for the parts outside the CDR3, the full variable domain is DGGITQSPKYLFRKEGQNVTLSCEQNLNHDAMYWYRQDPGQGLRLIYYSQIVNDFQKGDIAEGYSVSREKKESFPLTVTSAQKNPTAFYLCASSNSLNTEAFFGQGTRLTVV.

This clone turned up a few times. The chain's CDR3 is CASSSTTGGSLQEAFF. CDR3 sequence (DNA): TGTGCCAGCAGCTCCACGACAGGGGGTAGTTTACAGGAAGCTTTCTTT. V usage is TRBV7-6 and J usage is TRBJ1-1; 9 nucleotides agree with TRBD1. Germline assignment: CDR1 SGHVS and CDR2 FNYEAQ. The CDR3 consists of 16 residues. V lost 4 bases to trimming and J lost 8 bases; unmatched junction nucleotides: 14.

This chain uses TRBV19 with TRBJ1-5, with 9 bases fitting TRBD1. V trimming: 4 bases; J trimming: 7 bases; junction bases outside the gene matches: 11. Germline lookup yields CDR1 LNHDA and CDR2 SQIVND (reference sequence). The CDR3 contains 16 residues. In nucleotides, the CDR3 is TGTGCCAGTAGTAGGGACCAGACAGGGGGTGGACAGCCCCAGCATTTT. Its translation: CASSRDQTGGGQPQHF. The full variable domain, rest sourced from reference TRBV19 and TRBJ1-5, is DGGITQSPKYLFRKEGQNVTLSCEQNLNHDAMYWYRQDPGQGLRLIYYSQIVNDFQKGDIAEGYSVSREKKESFPLTVTSAQKNPTAFYLCASSRDQTGGGQPQHFGDGTRLSIL.

V usage is TRBV4-1 and J usage is TRBJ2-7, with 12 bases that match TRBD2. The germline CDR1 and CDR2 sequences are MGHRA and YSYEKL. V lost 4 bases, J lost 4 bases, and 8 bases stayed unmatched. The CDR3 length is 16 residues. In DNA, the CDR3 is TGCGCCAGCAGCCCGAATCCTAGCGGGAGGGGTTACGAGCAGTACTTC. Protein product: CASSPNPSGRGYEQYF.

The chain is built from TRBV5-1 and TRBJ2-2; no firm D call. The germline V and J ends were trimmed by 0 bases and 2 bases, with 8 bases remaining between them. Germline V gene sequence: CDR1 SGHRS, CDR2 YFSETQ. This CDR3 comprises 15 residues. CDR3 DNA: TGCGCCAGCAGCTTGGGCTACAGAAACACCGGGGAGCTGTTTTTT. This codes for CASSLGYRNTGELFF.

This rearrangement joins TRBV19 to TRBJ2-3; D is unresolved. V shed 3 bases and J shed 1 base, with 8 bases lying between them. The CDR3 is made up of 14 amino acids. Germline CDR1 LNHDA, CDR2 SQIVND (reference sequence). The CDR3 region is CASSIGQGTDTQYF. The DNA for the CDR3 is TGTGCCAGTAGTATCGGTCAAGGCACAGATACGCAGTATTTT.

This clone was counted a single time. An end of the junction differs from the germline gene, which may be a read error. CDR3 sequence: CASSPLLGQGWTEAFF. CDR3 in DNA: TGTGCCAGCTCCCCACTACTGGGACAGGGGTGGACTGAAGCTTTCTTT. This sequence joins TRBV18 and TRBJ1-1, with 10 positions matching TRBD1. CDR1 KGHSH and CDR2 LQKENI come from the germline V gene. This CDR3 region has 16 residues.

This clone was detected only a few times. The V call is TRBV10-3, the J call TRBJ1-2, with D possibly being TRBD1 (5 bases). The CDR3 covers 11 residues. CDR1 is ENHRY and CDR2 is SYGVKD in the germline V gene. The V end was cut by 6 bases, the J end by 8 bases, with 10 bases between. CDR3 sequence (DNA): TGTGCCATCAGCGGTTGGGGCGGCTACACCTTC. It translates to CAISGWGGYTF.

The V gene is TRBV28, the J gene TRBJ2-7; weak D call: TRBD1 (6 bases). The CDR3 runs to 15 residues. The germline CDR1 and CDR2 sequences are MDHEN and SYDVKM. V dropped 2 bases and J dropped 2 bases, with 13 bases sitting between them. CDR3 bases: TGTGCCAGCAGTTTAGCAGGGGTCGCCCCCTACGAGCAGTACTTC. Its protein product is CASSLAGVAPYEQYF.

The J gene is TRBJ1-4, the V gene TRBV25-1, with TRBD1 matching over 7 bases. This CDR3 comprises 15 residues. Looked up from germline, CDR1 is MGHDK and CDR2 is SYGVNS. J gave up 7 bases and V 4 bases, and 9 bases lay outside the gene matches. This chain's CDR3 is CASSVLTGAGEKLFF. CDR3 nucleotides: TGTGCCAGCAGTGTATTAACAGGGGCGGGTGAAAAACTGTTTTTT.

The gene calls are TRBV11-3 and TRBJ2-2; TRBD2 matches 13 bases. V gave up 4 bases and J gave up 4 bases; unmatched junction bases: 0. This CDR3 has 15 residues. Looked up from germline, CDR1 is SGHNT and CDR2 is YENEEA. CDR3: CASSWTSGSTGELFF. The CDR3 DNA follows: TGTGCCAGCAGCTGGACTAGCGGGAGCACCGGGGAGCTGTTTTTT.

The chain uses TRBV30 and TRBJ1-6; D not certain. The V and J ends lost 3 bases and 9 bases respectively, with 15 bases between them. The CDR3 extends over 14 amino acids. The V gene's germline CDR1 is GTSNPN and CDR2 SVGIG (reference sequence). CDR3: CAWRGRGISSPLHF. As DNA, the CDR3 is TGTGCCTGGAGGGGCCGCGGGATTTCTTCACCCCTCCACTTT.

The chain uses TRBV14 and TRBJ2-1; 10 bases agree with TRBD1. The CDR3 spans 16 residues. The V segment lost 5 bases and the J segment 6 bases; nucleotides outside the gene matches: 10. Germline V CDR1 and CDR2: SGHDN, FVKESK. CDR3 in amino acids: CASSRPGTGETNEQFF. CDR3 nucleotides: TGTGCCAGCAGCAGACCCGGGACAGGGGAAACCAATGAGCAGTTCTTC.

The chain uses TRBV4-2 and TRBJ1-5, with 8 bases identical to TRBD1. The CDR3 has 16 amino acids. Germline lookup yields CDR1 LGHNA and CDR2 YNFKEQ. Germline trimming cut 0 bases from V and 3 bases from J; bases unmatched to any gene: 4. Here the CDR3 DNA reads TGTGCCAGCAGCCAAGAAACAGGGGGACTCAATCAGCCCCAGCATTTT. Protein: CASSQETGGLNQPQHF.

The CDR3 bases are TGTGCCAGCAGTGCAGAGACTTACAATGAGCAGTTCTTC. This translates into CASSAETYNEQFF. The V gene is TRBV25-1, the J gene TRBJ2-1; D is uncertain. This CDR3 region has 13 residues. From germline, CDR1 is MGHDK and CDR2 SYGVNS. V shed 4 bases and J shed 4 bases, with 8 bases lying between them.

The rearrangement links TRBV7-2 to TRBJ1-1; D might be TRBD1 (5 bases). Trimming removed 1 base from V and 6 bases from J, with 9 bases in between. This CDR3 is built from 13 residues. CDR1 is SGHTA, CDR2 FQGNSA, per germline. CDR3: CASSLGGVSEAFF. In nucleotides, the CDR3 is TGTGCCAGCAGCTTAGGGGGGGTCTCTGAAGCTTTCTTT.